Below, 22 T cell receptor beta chains from the same sample are listed, as sequenced in a study of STAT5B mutations in CD4+ large granular lymphocyte leukemia. The method was immunoSEQ multiplex PCR; TCRdb's version includes in-frame clones alone and lacks a portion of them. The repertoire includes about 6,300 clones, about three quarters of them detected once, and under 2% sits in the top ten. The sample taken for sequencing was PBMCs. Receptors originate from a woman aged 70-85 years with CD4+ T-cell large granular lymphocyte leukemia.

CDR3 sequence reads: CASSLAVGGLFNEQFF. The CDR3 bases are TGTGCCAGCAGCTTAGCGGTCGGAGGACTTTTCAATGAGCAGTTCTTC. The V call is TRBV7-6, the J call TRBJ2-1, with TRBD2 as a possible D gene (5 bases). Germline V lookup: CDR1 SGHVS, CDR2 FNYEAQ. The CDR3 extends over 16 amino acids. V shed 0 bases and J shed 6 bases, with 15 bases lying between them.

The chain is built from TRBV9 and TRBJ1-3; 10 bases agree with TRBD1. The CDR3 sequence is 15 residues long. The germline V gene encodes CDR1 SGDLS and CDR2 YYNGEE. The ends lost 3 bases at V and 4 bases at J; junction bases unmatched: 4. CDR3 nucleotide sequence: TGTGCCAGCAGCGGGGACAGGGGTGTGGGAAACACCATATATTTT. Its protein product is CASSGDRGVGNTIYF. Using reference TRBV9 and TRBJ1-3 for the parts outside the CDR3, the full variable domain is DSGVTQTPKHLITATGQRVTLRCSPRSGDLSVYWYQQSLDQGLQFLIQYYNGEERAKGNILERFSAQQFPDLHSELNLSSLELGDSALYFCASSGDRGVGNTIYFGEGSWLTVV.

This chain links TRBV18 with TRBJ1-1; perhaps TRBD1 as D (5 bases). The CDR3 spans 14 residues. Trimming cost V 1 base and J 0 bases, with 6 bases left between them. From germline, CDR1 is KGHSH and CDR2 LQKENI. This CDR3 is CASSPQGMNTEAFF. The CDR3 DNA reads TGTGCCAGCTCACCACAGGGGATGAACACTGAAGCTTTCTTT. The full variable domain, with the rest looked up from reference TRBV18 and TRBJ1-1, is NAGVMQNPRHLVRRRGQEARLRCSPMKGHSHVYWYRQLPEEGLKFMVYLQKENIIDESGMPKERFSAEFPKEGPSILRIQQVVRGDSAAYFCASSPQGMNTEAFFGQGTRLTVV.

V gene TRBV18 combines with J gene TRBJ2-5; a possible D gene is TRBD1 (5 bases). Trimming stripped 2 bases from V and 5 bases from J, with 12 bases between. CDR1 is KGHSH and CDR2 is LQKENI in the germline V gene. There are 14 residues in the CDR3. CDR3 in amino acids: CASSPWSGRETQYF. The CDR3 DNA reads TGTGCCAGCTCACCATGGTCAGGGCGCGAGACCCAGTACTTC.

This chain uses TRBV19 with TRBJ1-5, with 7 positions matching TRBD1. Losses at the gene ends were 7 bases for V and 4 bases for J; bases not matched to a gene: 4. Germline V gives CDR1 LNHDA, CDR2 SQIVND (reference sequence). This CDR3 has 13 residues. In DNA, the CDR3 is TGTGCCAGTACCGAGACAGGGAATCAGCCCCAGCATTTT. It is translated as CASTETGNQPQHF.

CDR3 bases: TGTGCCAGCAGCCCCCTAGCGGCCTTCCAAGAGACCCAGTACTTC. Its translation is CASSPLAAFQETQYF. The chain employs TRBV5-6 and TRBJ2-5, with 7 bases that match TRBD2. The J segment lost 1 base and the V segment lost 4 bases, leaving 7 bases of the junction unmatched. CDR3 size: 15 residues. In germline, CDR1 is SGHDT, CDR2 YYEEEE.

This clone was observed a single time. The V gene is TRBV4-1, the J gene TRBJ2-5; D remains ambiguous. Germline-derived CDR1 and CDR2 are MGHRA and YSYEKL. V shed 4 bases and J shed 1 base, with 7 bases lying between them. This CDR3 is built from 13 residues. The CDR3 nucleotides are TGCGCCAGCAGCCGCGGCCCCCAAGAGACCCAGTACTTC. It encodes CASSRGPQETQYF.

This chain uses TRBV6-1 with TRBJ2-5; the D gene could be TRBD1 or TRBD2 (5 bases each). Trimming took 7 bases from V and 4 from J, leaving 16 bases between them. In germline, CDR1 is MNHNS, CDR2 SASEGT. The CDR3 is made up of 14 amino acids. DNA of the CDR3: TGTGCCAGCATCCCTGTCTGGGGGTTAGAGACCCAGTACTTC. Its translation: CASIPVWGLETQYF.

V and J are TRBV2 and TRBJ1-2; D is unresolved. The CDR3 is 13 residues long. The V and J ends lost 4 bases and 2 bases respectively, with 8 bases between them. Germline V CDR1 and CDR2: SNHLY, FYNNEI. The CDR3 spells CASSVRQNYGYTF. The DNA of the CDR3 is TGTGCCAGCAGTGTACGGCAGAACTATGGCTACACCTTC.

This clone has more than one count but fewer than ten. The V and J genes are TRBV19 and TRBJ1-1, with D tentatively TRBD1 (5 bases). The CDR3 is 14 residues long. Germline-derived CDR1 and CDR2 are LNHDA and SQIVND (reference sequence). V was shortened by 8 bases and J by 4 bases, with 17 bases between the two germline ends. Here the CDR3 DNA reads TGTGCCAGTCGGATCGGGTCCGGGGGCACTGAAGCTTTCTTT. It specifies CASRIGSGGTEAFF.

The genes are TRBV28 and TRBJ2-1, with 7 positions matching TRBD2. The germline CDR1 and CDR2 sequences are MDHEN and SYDVKM. Germline trimming cut 4 bases from V and 8 bases from J; bases unmatched to any gene: 14. The CDR3 totals 16 residues. This chain's CDR3 is CASSSPGTKGYYEQFF. DNA of the CDR3: TGTGCCAGCAGTTCCCCCGGGACTAAAGGTTACTATGAGCAGTTCTTC. Filled out from reference TRBV28 and TRBJ2-1, the complete variable domain reads DVKVTQSSRYLVKRTGEKVFLECVQDMDHENMFWYRQDPGLGLRLIYFSYDVKMKEKGDIPEGYSVSREKKERFSLILESASTNQTSMYLCASSSPGTKGYYEQFFGPGTRLTVL.

This clone showed up just a few times. The chain employs TRBV5-1 and TRBJ2-7; D gene unclear. The V end lost 7 bases, the J end lost 3 bases, and 14 bases lay between the germline ends. Germline V lookup: CDR1 SGHRS, CDR2 YFSETQ. The CDR3 extends over 13 amino acids. CDR3 sequence reads: CASGVGSNYEQYF. The DNA for the CDR3 is TGCGCCAGCGGTGTCGGCAGCAACTACGAGCAGTACTTC.

This rearrangement joins TRBV12-5 to TRBJ2-1; D remains ambiguous. The CDR3 contains 16 residues. V shed 0 bases and J shed 7 bases, with 16 bases lying between them. Germline assignment: CDR1 LGHNT and CDR2 FRNRAP. For the CDR3, the DNA is TGTGCTAGTGGTTTGGTAAATCGTCGCGAATCGAATGAGCAGTTCTTC. It yields the protein CASGLVNRRESNEQFF.

This rearrangement joins TRBV6-5 to TRBJ2-1, with 11 bases lining up with TRBD2. This CDR3 comprises 15 residues. CDR1 is MNHEY, CDR2 SVGAGI, per germline. Germline trimming cut 4 bases from V and 4 bases from J; bases unmatched to any gene: 3. The CDR3 region has the DNA TGTGCCAGCAGTTTCACTAGCGGGGGATACAATGAGCAGTTCTTC. Its translation is CASSFTSGGYNEQFF.

The chain recombines TRBV9 with TRBJ2-3; weak D call: TRBD2 (7 bases). CDR1 is SGDLS and CDR2 is YYNGEE in the germline V gene. V was pared by 2 bases and J by 2 bases, with 12 bases between. This CDR3 contains 15 residues. CDR3 sequence (DNA): TGTGCCAGCAGCGTGGGGGGGCGCACCACAGATACGCAGTATTTT. It is translated as CASSVGGRTTDTQYF.

The chain couples TRBV30 to TRBJ2-7; 9 bases are a match to TRBD1. Losses at the gene ends were 1 base for V and 6 bases for J; bases not matched to a gene: 7. This CDR3 is built from 14 residues. Germline CDR1 is GTSNPN and CDR2 is SVGIG (reference sequence). CDR3 region: CAWSGGDRVGEQYF. The CDR3 nucleotides are TGTGCCTGGAGTGGAGGGGACAGGGTTGGCGAGCAGTACTTC.

The chain is built from TRBV5-1 and TRBJ2-1, with a possible D match to TRBD2 (6 bases). The germline V gene has CDR1 SGHRS and CDR2 YFSETQ. V lost 4 bases and J lost 6, with 14 bases in between. This CDR3 is 14 amino acids long. The CDR3 spells CASSGAGASNEQFF. In nucleotides, the CDR3 is TGCGCCAGCAGCGGAGCGGGTGCAAGCAATGAGCAGTTCTTC.

The V call is TRBV11-3, the J call TRBJ2-5; 7 bases line up with TRBD1. The ends lost 0 bases at V and 1 base at J; junction bases unmatched: 2. The germline V gene has CDR1 SGHNT and CDR2 YENEEA. There are 15 residues in the CDR3. The CDR3 here is CASSLEGQPQETQYF. CDR3 DNA sequence: TGTGCCAGCAGCTTAGAGGGACAGCCCCAAGAGACCCAGTACTTC.

The chain recombines TRBV11-3 with TRBJ1-1; 11 bases match TRBD1. The junction had 11 bases not matched to a gene; V was cut back by 5 bases and J by 9 bases. The CDR3 has 15 residues. Per the germline V gene, CDR1 is SGHNT and CDR2 is YENEEA. Written as DNA, the CDR3 is TGTGCCAGCAGCCAAGGGACAGGGGGGAACTGGAAAGCTTTCTTT. It translates to CASSQGTGGNWKAFF.

By its share, this clone is medium-sized (0.01 to 0.1%). The rearrangement links TRBV28 to TRBJ1-5; D uncertain. V lost 5 bases, J lost 15 bases, and 14 bases lay in between. The germline gives CDR1 MDHEN, CDR2 SYDVKM. This CDR3 is 11 amino acids long. Here the CDR3 reads CASSRYEAWHF. The DNA of the CDR3 is TGTGCCAGCAGTCGGTATGAGGCTTGGCATTTT. The entire variable domain, with the rest obtained from reference TRBV28 and TRBJ1-5, is as follows: DVKVTQSSRYLVKRTGEKVFLECVQDMDHENMFWYRQDPGLGLRLIYFSYDVKMKEKGDIPEGYSVSREKKERFSLILESASTNQTSMYLCASSRYEAWHFGDGTRLSIL.

The chain couples TRBV18 to TRBJ1-2; TRBD1 is a possible D gene (5 bases). The V end was cut by 2 bases, the J end by 4 bases, with 14 bases between. The CDR3 runs to 15 residues. Germline CDR1 is KGHSH and CDR2 is LQKENI. The CDR3 nucleotides are TGTGCCAGCTCACCATCGAACAGGCCGACCTATGGCTACACCTTC. Encoded protein: CASSPSNRPTYGYTF.

The rearrangement links TRBV28 to TRBJ1-5; TRBD1 aligns across 9 bases. This CDR3 is built from 14 residues. Germline values: CDR1 MDHEN, CDR2 SYDVKM. Trimming took 5 bases from V and 9 from J; bases not matched to a gene: 8. CDR3 DNA sequence: TGTGCCAGCAGTGCCCCGGGACAGGGTGTGCCCCAGCATTTT. Protein product: CASSAPGQGVPQHF.